This T cell receptor (beta chain) was sequenced during a study of human T cells and chemical hapten exposure. The library attached unique molecular identifiers to individual cDNA molecules. TCRdb independently ran MiXCR on the RACE reads; one entry per CDR3 protein. Of roughly 72,000 distinct CDR3 sequences listed, about a tenth were seen once; the top ten hold approximately 1.5%. Whole-study findings and limits: Against controls, expanded TCRs gave rise to significantly more large CDR3 similarity clusters.

The time point was: patch test 1, 2 weeks after DPC sensitization. The treatment is: therapeutic diphenylcyclopropenone sensitization with weekly scalp DPC. Total RNA came from unfractionated whole blood. Concerning this clonotype itself: Its antigen is still unknown.

The TCR comes from a woman aged 45 to 65 with alopecia areata. Some clones in this sample may be carry-over from other donors' samples. Sample: whole blood, taken in connection with sensitization to the hapten diphenylcyclopropenone (DPC).

This CDR3 reads CASSLGLKSYEQYF. The CDR3 nucleotides are TGTGCCAGCAGCTTGGGACTGAAATCGTACGAGCAGTACTTC. V and J are TRBV7-9 and TRBJ2-7; a possible D gene is TRBD2 (6 bases). Trimming took off 3 bases at V and 4 bases at J, with 13 bases between the two ends. Per germline, CDR1 SEHNR and CDR2 FQNEAQ (reference sequence). The CDR3 runs to 14 residues.